This T cell receptor beta chain came from a study of cytomegalovirus exposure and HLA in healthy donors. The PCR contained 60 Vbeta and 13 Jbeta primers. Only in-frame clones appear in the TCRdb table, and some are missing; sequencing was by immunoSEQ multiplex PCR. The table includes about 78,000 clones, roughly 72% detected once. The CDR3 runs to 15 residues. Trimming cost V 4 bases and J 3 bases, with 19 bases left between them. The germline V gene has CDR1 GTSNPN and CDR2 SVGIG (reference sequence). The sample was PBMCs. The clonotype comes from a woman in her thirties or forties in good health and CMV-seropositive. V and J are TRBV30 and TRBJ2-7; D may be TRBD1 (6 bases). The CDR3 nucleotides are TGTGCCTGGACCCGGCCTTCCCACAGGGACTACGAGCAGTACTTC. Encoded protein: CAWTRPSHRDYEQYF.